The rows below give T cell receptor beta chains drawn from one sample of a study of cytomegalovirus exposure and HLA in healthy donors. Data came from immunoSEQ multiplex PCR; TCRdb stores just in-frame clones and leaves some out. The sample gives 60,000 to 70,000 clones, about 72% of which show up once; around 27% is in the top ten. Sample: PBMCs. These receptors were taken from a man aged 45-65 years in good health and CMV-seropositive. The CDR3 runs from the conserved cysteine through the conserved F or W. Each record gives: clone size, J gene, V gene, D gene, CDR3 DNA, CDR3 protein. D genes are given only for firm matches. Clone size appears in some rows only: once, few, many, or a class for an expanded clone.

abundance: -; j_gene: TRBJ1-1; v_gene: TRBV30; d_gene: -; CDR3nt: TGTGCCTGGAGTGTGGCGGGGAACACTGAAGCTTTCTTT; CDR3aa: CAWSVAGNTEAFF
abundance: -; j_gene: TRBJ2-3; v_gene: TRBV5-1; d_gene: TRBD2; CDR3nt: TGCGCCAGCAGCTCGGGACTAGCGGTAGATACGCAGTATTTT; CDR3aa: CASSSGLAVDTQYF
abundance: -; j_gene: TRBJ2-7; v_gene: TRBV6-1; d_gene: -; CDR3nt: TGTGCCAGCATGACCGGGACACACGAGCAGTACTTC; CDR3aa: CASMTGTHEQYF
abundance: -; j_gene: TRBJ1-4; v_gene: TRBV7-2; d_gene: -; CDR3nt: TGTGCCAGCAGCTTAGCGTCAGGGATCCGTAATGAAAAACTGTTTTTT; CDR3aa: CASSLASGIRNEKLFF
abundance: -; j_gene: TRBJ2-2; v_gene: TRBV5-1; d_gene: -; CDR3nt: TGCGCCAGCAGCTCGGACACCTACACCGGGGAGCTGTTTTTT; CDR3aa: CASSSDTYTGELFF
abundance: -; j_gene: TRBJ1-1; v_gene: TRBV10-3; d_gene: -; CDR3nt: TGTGCCATCAGTGAGTCTCCGGACACTGAAGCTTTCTTT; CDR3aa: CAISESPDTEAFF
abundance: -; j_gene: TRBJ2-7; v_gene: TRBV7-9; d_gene: -; CDR3nt: TGTGCCAGCAGGCGGGCCTACGAGCAGTACTTC; CDR3aa: CASRRAYEQYF
abundance: -; j_gene: TRBJ2-5; v_gene: TRBV5-1; d_gene: TRBD2; CDR3nt: TGCGCCAGCAGCTTGGGTAGCGGGGACCTCCTGGAGACCCAGTACTTC; CDR3aa: CASSLGSGDLLETQYF
abundance: few; j_gene: TRBJ2-1; v_gene: TRBV28; d_gene: TRBD2; CDR3nt: TGTGCCAGCAGTTCCCCGTATTGGACTAGCGGGAGCAATGAGCAGTTCTTC; CDR3aa: CASSSPYWTSGSNEQFF
abundance: once; j_gene: TRBJ1-5; v_gene: TRBV27; d_gene: -; CDR3nt: TGTGCCAGCAGTCTCCTCGTCAATCAGCCCCAGCATTTT; CDR3aa: CASSLLVNQPQHF
abundance: few; j_gene: TRBJ1-5; v_gene: TRBV19; d_gene: TRBD1; CDR3nt: TGTGCCAGTAGTGTAACAGGGGGCAGGAGCAATCAGCCCCAGCATTTT; CDR3aa: CASSVTGGRSNQPQHF
abundance: -; j_gene: TRBJ2-2; v_gene: TRBV27; d_gene: TRBD1; CDR3nt: TGTGCCAGCAGTGCGACAGGGGCGTACACCGGGGAGCTGTTTTTT; CDR3aa: CASSATGAYTGELFF
abundance: -; j_gene: TRBJ2-3; v_gene: TRBV7-9; d_gene: TRBD1; CDR3nt: TGTGCCAGCAGCTTATTCCGGGACAGCGGCACAGATACGCAGTATTTT; CDR3aa: CASSLFRDSGTDTQYF
abundance: -; j_gene: TRBJ1-3; v_gene: TRBV19; d_gene: -; CDR3nt: TGTGCCAGTAGTCCCCAGGGACAACGCTCTGGAAACACCATATATTTT; CDR3aa: CASSPQGQRSGNTIYF
abundance: few; j_gene: TRBJ1-2; v_gene: TRBV4-3; d_gene: -; CDR3nt: TGCGCCAGCAGCCAACACGGGGAGGTCTATGGCTACACCTTC; CDR3aa: CASSQHGEVYGYTF
abundance: -; j_gene: TRBJ2-1; v_gene: TRBV6-1; d_gene: -; CDR3nt: TGTGCCAGCAGTGAACGTCGGACATCTACTGGGGTGCGCAATGAGCAGTTCTTC; CDR3aa: CASSERRTSTGVRNEQFF
abundance: -; j_gene: TRBJ1-5; v_gene: TRBV19; d_gene: TRBD1; CDR3nt: TGTGCCAGTAGTATAGAAGCCACAGGGGGTAGCAATCAGCCCCAGCATTTT; CDR3aa: CASSIEATGGSNQPQHF
abundance: -; j_gene: TRBJ2-3; v_gene: TRBV5-4; d_gene: -; CDR3nt: TGTGCCAGCAGCTTGGGCTCCGTAGTTAGCACAGATACGCAGTATTTT; CDR3aa: CASSLGSVVSTDTQYF
abundance: -; j_gene: TRBJ1-5; v_gene: TRBV5-1; d_gene: -; CDR3nt: TGCGCCAGCAGCCTTCAGGACAGCTACAATCAGCCCCAGCATTTT; CDR3aa: CASSLQDSYNQPQHF
abundance: few; j_gene: TRBJ2-7; v_gene: TRBV5-4; d_gene: TRBD1; CDR3nt: TGTGCCAGCAGCTTACCAGACAGGGTGGAGGAGCAGTACTTC; CDR3aa: CASSLPDRVEEQYF
abundance: -; j_gene: TRBJ2-3; v_gene: TRBV2; d_gene: TRBD1; CDR3nt: TGTGCCGGAAACTGGGACAGGGCTGTAGATACGCAGTATTTT; CDR3aa: CAGNWDRAVDTQYF
abundance: -; j_gene: TRBJ2-3; v_gene: TRBV5-8; d_gene: TRBD1; CDR3nt: TGTGCCAGCAGCTTCAACAGGGGACCTAGCACAGATACGCAGTATTTT; CDR3aa: CASSFNRGPSTDTQYF
abundance: few; j_gene: TRBJ1-4; v_gene: TRBV10-3; d_gene: TRBD1; CDR3nt: TGTGCCATCAGTCACACGATACCGGGACAGGGGGCGAGAGCGGGGACTAATGAAAAACTGTTTTTT; CDR3aa: CAISHTIPGQGARAGTNEKLFF
abundance: -; j_gene: TRBJ2-3; v_gene: TRBV10-1; d_gene: -; CDR3nt: TGCGCCAGCAGTGAGTGGACTCCCACAGATACGCAGTATTTT; CDR3aa: CASSEWTPTDTQYF
abundance: once; j_gene: TRBJ2-7; v_gene: TRBV25-1; d_gene: TRBD1; CDR3nt: TGTGCCAGCAGTGAATTCATGGGACAGGGGGCATACGAGCAGTACTTC; CDR3aa: CASSEFMGQGAYEQYF
abundance: once; j_gene: TRBJ1-5; v_gene: TRBV5-4; d_gene: -; CDR3nt: TGTGCCAGCAGTTTGCAGGGGAACAATCAGCCCCAGCATTTT; CDR3aa: CASSLQGNNQPQHF
abundance: -; j_gene: TRBJ1-4; v_gene: TRBV5-1; d_gene: -; CDR3nt: TGCGCCAGCAGCTGGGGGACACTTGCAACTAATGAAAAACTGTTTTTT; CDR3aa: CASSWGTLATNEKLFF
abundance: -; j_gene: TRBJ1-5; v_gene: TRBV7-2; d_gene: -; CDR3nt: TGTGCCAGCAGCTTAGCAGGGGGGGCCAGGTCCAATCAGCCCCAGCATTTT; CDR3aa: CASSLAGGARSNQPQHF
abundance: few; j_gene: TRBJ1-4; v_gene: TRBV9; d_gene: TRBD1; CDR3nt: TGTGCCAGCAGCGTAAGCCAGGGGGCGTACAATGAAAAACTGTTTTTT; CDR3aa: CASSVSQGAYNEKLFF